This T cell receptor beta chain was profiled in a study of blood T cell repertoires in COVID-19. Looking at the study overall: The origin of the acute and convalescent COVID-19 samples was the United States, Italy and Spain.

This CDR3 has 20 amino acids. After removal of 0 bases from V and 3 bases from J, the junction contained 11 bases not matched to a gene. CDR1 and CDR2 from the germline V gene are MGHRA and YSYEKL. In the source study's methods: Reference gene primer amplification gave nucleated cell count estimates. Some clones are missing from TCRdb's copy, which holds only in-frame ones; the method was immunoSEQ multiplex PCR. V, J and clone size are taken as reported in that table, and D and trimming were inferred from the DNA itself. Among roughly 380,000 clones, around nine tenths were seen once, and the ten largest hold less than 2%. Those enrolled in Seattle joined during active infection and were followed longitudinally afterward.

What was sequenced was peripheral blood. The origin of this receptor is a woman aged 40 to 55 with COVID-19, enrolled during active disease. The J gene is TRBJ2-7, the V gene TRBV4-1; TRBD2 matches 16 bases. In DNA, the CDR3 is TGCGCCAGCAGCCAAGATTGGACCGGGACTAGCGGGAGGGGAGGCTACGAGCAGTACTTC. Protein sequence: CASSQDWTGTSGRGGYEQYF.